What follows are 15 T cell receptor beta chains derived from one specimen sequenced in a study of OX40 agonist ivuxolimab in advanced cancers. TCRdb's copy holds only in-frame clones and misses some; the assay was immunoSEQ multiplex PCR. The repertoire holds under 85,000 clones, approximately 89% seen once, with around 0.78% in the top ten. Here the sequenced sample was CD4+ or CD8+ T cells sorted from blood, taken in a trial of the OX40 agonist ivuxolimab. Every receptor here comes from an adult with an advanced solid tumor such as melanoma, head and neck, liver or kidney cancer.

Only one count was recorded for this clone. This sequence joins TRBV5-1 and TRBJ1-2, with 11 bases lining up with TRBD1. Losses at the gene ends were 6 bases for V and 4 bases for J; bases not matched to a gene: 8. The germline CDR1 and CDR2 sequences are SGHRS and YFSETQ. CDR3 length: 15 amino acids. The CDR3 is CASTQGQGAGYGYTF. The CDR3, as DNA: TGCGCCAGCACCCAAGGACAGGGGGCCGGCTATGGCTACACCTTC. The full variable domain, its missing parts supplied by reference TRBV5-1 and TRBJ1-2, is KAGVTQTPRYLIKTRGQQVTLSCSPISGHRSVSWYQQTPGQGLQFLFEYFSETQRNKGNFPGRFSGRQFSNSRSEMNVSTLELGDSALYLCASTQGQGAGYGYTFGSGTRLTVV.

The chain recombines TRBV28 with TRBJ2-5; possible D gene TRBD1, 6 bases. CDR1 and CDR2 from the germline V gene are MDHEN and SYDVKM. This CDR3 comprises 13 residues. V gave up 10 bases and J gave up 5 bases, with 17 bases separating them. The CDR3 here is CATRARGAETQYF. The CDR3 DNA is TGTGCCACTAGAGCCAGGGGCGCGGAGACCCAGTACTTC.

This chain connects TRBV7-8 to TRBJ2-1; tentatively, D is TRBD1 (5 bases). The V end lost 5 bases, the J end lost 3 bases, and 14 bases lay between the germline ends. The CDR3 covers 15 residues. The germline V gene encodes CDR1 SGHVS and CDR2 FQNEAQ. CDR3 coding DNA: TGTGCCAGCAGCCGCGGATGGCAGGGCTACAATGAGCAGTTCTTC. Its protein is CASSRGWQGYNEQFF.

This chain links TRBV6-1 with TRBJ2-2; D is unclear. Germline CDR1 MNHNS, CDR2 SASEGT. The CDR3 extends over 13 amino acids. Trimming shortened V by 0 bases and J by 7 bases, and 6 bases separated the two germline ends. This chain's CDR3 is CASSEASLGELFF. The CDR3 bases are TGTGCCAGCAGTGAAGCATCTCTCGGGGAGCTGTTTTTT.

Written as DNA, the CDR3 is TGTGCCACCAAAGTAAGGGGGGCGAATACCCCTCAGTACTTC. Protein sequence: CATKVRGANTPQYF. The V gene is TRBV19, the J gene TRBJ2-5; D is possibly TRBD1 or TRBD2 (6 bases each). V shed 10 bases and J shed 11 bases, with 26 bases lying between them. The CDR3 covers 14 residues. The germline gives CDR1 LNHDA, CDR2 SQIVND (reference sequence).

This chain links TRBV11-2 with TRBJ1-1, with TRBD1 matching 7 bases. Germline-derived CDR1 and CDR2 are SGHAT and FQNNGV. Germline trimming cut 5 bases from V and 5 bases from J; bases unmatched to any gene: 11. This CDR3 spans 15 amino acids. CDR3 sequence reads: CASSRVQGRNTEAFF. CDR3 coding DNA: TGTGCCAGCAGCCGCGTACAGGGGAGGAATACTGAAGCTTTCTTT.

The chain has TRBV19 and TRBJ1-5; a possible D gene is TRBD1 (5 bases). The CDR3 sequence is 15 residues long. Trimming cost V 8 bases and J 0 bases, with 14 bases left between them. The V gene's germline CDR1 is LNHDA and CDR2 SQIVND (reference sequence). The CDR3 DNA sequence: TGTGCCAGTCAAACGGGCGGGGCTAGCAATCAGCCCCAGCATTTT. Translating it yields CASQTGGASNQPQHF.

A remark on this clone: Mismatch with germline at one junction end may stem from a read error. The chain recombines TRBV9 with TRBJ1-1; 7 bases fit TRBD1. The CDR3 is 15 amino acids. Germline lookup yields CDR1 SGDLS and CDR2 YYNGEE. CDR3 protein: CASSTTGAGNSEAFF. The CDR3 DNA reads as TGTGCCAGCAGCACAACAGGGGCCGGGAACTCTGAAGCTTTCTTT.

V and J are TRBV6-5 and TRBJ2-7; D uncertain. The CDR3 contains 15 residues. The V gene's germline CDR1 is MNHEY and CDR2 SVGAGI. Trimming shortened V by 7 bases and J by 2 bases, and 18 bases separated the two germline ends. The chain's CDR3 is CASTSDAKGAYEQYF. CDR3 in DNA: TGTGCCAGCACTTCGGACGCAAAAGGCGCCTACGAGCAGTACTTC.

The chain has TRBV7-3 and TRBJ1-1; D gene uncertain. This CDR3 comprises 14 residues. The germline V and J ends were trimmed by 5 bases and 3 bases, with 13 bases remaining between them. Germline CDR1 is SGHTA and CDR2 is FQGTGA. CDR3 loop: CASSPQSGYTEAFF. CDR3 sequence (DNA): TGTGCCAGCAGCCCGCAGTCAGGCTACACTGAAGCTTTCTTT.

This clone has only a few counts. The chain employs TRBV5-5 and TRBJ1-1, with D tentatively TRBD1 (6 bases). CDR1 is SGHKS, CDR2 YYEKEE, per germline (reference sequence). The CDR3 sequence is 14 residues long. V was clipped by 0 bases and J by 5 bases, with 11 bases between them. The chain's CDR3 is CASSLVPGVTEAFF. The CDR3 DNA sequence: TGTGCCAGCAGCTTGGTGCCAGGGGTTACTGAAGCTTTCTTT. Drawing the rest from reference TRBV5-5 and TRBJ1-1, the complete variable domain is DAGVTQSPTHLIKTRGQQVTLRCSPISGHKSVSWYQQVLGQGPQFIFQYYEKEERGRGNFPDRFSARQFPNYSSELNVNALLLGDSALYLCASSLVPGVTEAFFGQGTRLTVV.

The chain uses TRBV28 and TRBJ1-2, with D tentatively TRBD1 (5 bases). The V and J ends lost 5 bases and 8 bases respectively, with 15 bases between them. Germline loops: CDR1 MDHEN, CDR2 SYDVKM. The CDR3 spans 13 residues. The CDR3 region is CASSLRQYGGYTF. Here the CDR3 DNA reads TGTGCCAGCAGTCTAAGACAGTATGGAGGCTACACCTTC.

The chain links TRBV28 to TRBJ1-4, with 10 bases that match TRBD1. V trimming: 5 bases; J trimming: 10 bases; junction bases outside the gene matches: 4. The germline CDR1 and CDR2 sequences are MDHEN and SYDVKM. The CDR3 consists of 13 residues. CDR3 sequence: CASSARDRGKLFF. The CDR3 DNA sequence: TGTGCCAGCAGTGCCAGGGACAGGGGAAAACTGTTTTTT.

CDR3 residues: CASRGLAGDIYEQYF. In DNA, the CDR3 is TGCGCCAGCAGAGGACTAGCGGGAGATATCTACGAGCAGTACTTC. The chain is built from TRBV23-1 and TRBJ2-7, with TRBD2 identical over 13 bases. TRBV23-1 is flagged as an ORF with uncertain function. The CDR3 extends over 15 amino acids. The V segment lost 6 bases and the J segment 3 bases; nucleotides outside the gene matches: 5.

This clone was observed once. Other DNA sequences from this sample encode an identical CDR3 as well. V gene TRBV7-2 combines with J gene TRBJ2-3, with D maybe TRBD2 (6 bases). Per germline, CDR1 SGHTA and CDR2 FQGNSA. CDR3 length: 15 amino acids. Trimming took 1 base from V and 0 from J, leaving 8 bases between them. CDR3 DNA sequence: TGTGCCAGCAGCTTAGTGGGGACTAGCACAGATACGCAGTATTTT. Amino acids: CASSLVGTSTDTQYF.